This T cell receptor beta chain is drawn from a study of identical twins. Study results and caveats: Cord blood beta clonotypes that were abundant carried fewer insertions, and memory repertoires showed no such trend.

Concerning this clonotype itself: Its target is unknown. A junction boundary mismatches the germline segment, possibly from a read error.

CDR3 length: 18 amino acids. Germline loops: CDR1 SGHRS, CDR2 YFSETQ. Each CDR3 protein is one row after TCRdb ran MiXCR on the 5' RACE reads. The sample lists hundreds of thousands of distinct CDR3 sequences, 10% to 15% occurring once. These data were also filed under a second study, of yellow fever vaccine responses in identical twins.

The material sequenced was PBMCs. The receptor's source is a young woman in good health. V and J are TRBV5-1 and TRBJ2-1; 10 positions agree with TRBD2. The CDR3 reads CAGSLDRSGGGSYNEQFF. DNA for the CDR3: TGCGCCGGCAGCTTGGATCGAAGCGGGGGGGGGTCCTACAATGAGCAGTTCTTC.